The entry below gives a single T cell receptor (beta chain) sequence along with its context. As yet, its antigen is unknown. These data come from a study of T cells expressing NK-cell markers. At the level of the study: Eight donors were sequenced, seven testing HCMV-seropositive and one testing seronegative.

Study findings and constraints: Among a few donors, these clonotypes also ranked first in the CD3+CD56-NKG2C+ fraction.

TCRdb reprocessed the 5' RACE reads, with one entry per CDR3 protein and no DNA. Its listing shows some 120,000 distinct CDR3 sequences. The CDR3 consists of 17 residues. Germline loops: CDR1 LGHDT, CDR2 YNNKEL (reference sequence). The sequenced material came from blood T cells: a sorted CD56 or NKG2C T cell subset, CD4+ or CD8+ T cells, or bulk PBMC T cells (not recorded which). The TCR comes from a woman aged 18 to 69 in good health. The chain employs TRBV3-1 and TRBJ2-1; TCRdb outputs TRBD2, but without DNA this stays unchecked. The CDR3 reads CASSQCSVSGVYNEQFF.